The clone carrying this TCR beta chain occurred many times. The source of the sample is a study of T cells in Graves' hyperthyroidism and ophthalmopathy. Study context: Pretreatment peripheral blood was obtained at initial diagnosis.

Amplified TCR beta CDR3 regions came from RNA transcripts. First-round RT-PCR of the TCR CDR3 relied on the HTBI primer set. A single record per CDR3 protein comes from TCRdb applying MiXCR to the multiplex PCR reads. The repertoire consists of a few hundred thousand distinct CDR3 sequences, with roughly 15% occurring once and the leading ten covering roughly 35%. Sequenced sample: blood. The origin of this receptor is a woman aged 40 to 49 with Graves' ophthalmopathy.

CDR3 DNA sequence: TGTGCCAGCAGCTTGGTTTACAGTTACAATGAGCAGTTCTTC. It translates to CASSLVYSYNEQFF. The V call is TRBV5-5, the J call TRBJ2-1; D not resolved. This CDR3 has 14 amino acids. In germline, CDR1 is SGHKS, CDR2 YYEKEE (reference sequence). Trimming removed 0 bases from V and 4 bases from J, with 8 bases in between.